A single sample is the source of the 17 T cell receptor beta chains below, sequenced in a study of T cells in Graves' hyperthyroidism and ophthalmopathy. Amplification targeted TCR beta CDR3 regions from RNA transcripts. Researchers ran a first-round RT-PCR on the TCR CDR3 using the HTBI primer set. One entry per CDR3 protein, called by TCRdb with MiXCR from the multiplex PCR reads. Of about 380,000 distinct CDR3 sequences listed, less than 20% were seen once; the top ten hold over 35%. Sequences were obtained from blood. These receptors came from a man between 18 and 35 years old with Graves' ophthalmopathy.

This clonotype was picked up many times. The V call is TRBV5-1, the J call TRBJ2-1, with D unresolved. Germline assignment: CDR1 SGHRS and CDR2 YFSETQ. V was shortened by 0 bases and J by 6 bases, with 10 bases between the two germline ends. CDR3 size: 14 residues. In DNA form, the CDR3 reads TGCGCCAGCAGCTTGGGTATTGAGGTCAATGAGCAGTTCTTC. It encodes CASSLGIEVNEQFF.

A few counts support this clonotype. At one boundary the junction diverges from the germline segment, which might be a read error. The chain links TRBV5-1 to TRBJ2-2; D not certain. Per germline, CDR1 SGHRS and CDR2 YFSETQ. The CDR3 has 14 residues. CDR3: CASSLAPNAGELFF. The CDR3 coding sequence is TGCGCCAGCAGCTTGGCCCCGAACGCCGGGGAGCTGTTTTTT.

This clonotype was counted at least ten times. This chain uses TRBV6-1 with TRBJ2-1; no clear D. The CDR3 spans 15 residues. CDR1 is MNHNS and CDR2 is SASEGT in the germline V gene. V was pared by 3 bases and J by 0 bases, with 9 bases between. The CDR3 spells CASSESITSYNEQFF. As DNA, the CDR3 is TGTGCCAGCAGTGAGTCTATTACCTCCTACAATGAGCAGTTCTTC.

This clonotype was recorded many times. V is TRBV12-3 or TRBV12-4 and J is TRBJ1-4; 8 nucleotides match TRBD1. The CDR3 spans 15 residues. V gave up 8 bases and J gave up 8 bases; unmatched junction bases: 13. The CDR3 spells CASQAGGQAGEKLFF. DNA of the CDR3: TGTGCCAGCCAGGCTGGGGGACAGGCCGGCGAAAAACTGTTTTTT.

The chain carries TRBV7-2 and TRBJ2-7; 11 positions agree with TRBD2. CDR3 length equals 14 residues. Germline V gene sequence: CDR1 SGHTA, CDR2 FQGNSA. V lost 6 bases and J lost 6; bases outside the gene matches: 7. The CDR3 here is CASRFTSGGFEQYF. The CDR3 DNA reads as TGTGCCAGCAGATTCACTAGCGGGGGATTCGAGCAGTACTTC.

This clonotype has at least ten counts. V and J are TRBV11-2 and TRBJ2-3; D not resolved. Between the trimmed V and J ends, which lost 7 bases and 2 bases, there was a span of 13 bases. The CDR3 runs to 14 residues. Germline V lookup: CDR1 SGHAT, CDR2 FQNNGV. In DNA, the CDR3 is TGTGCCAGCAACATGCAGGCAGACACAGATACGCAGTATTTT. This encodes CASNMQADTDTQYF.

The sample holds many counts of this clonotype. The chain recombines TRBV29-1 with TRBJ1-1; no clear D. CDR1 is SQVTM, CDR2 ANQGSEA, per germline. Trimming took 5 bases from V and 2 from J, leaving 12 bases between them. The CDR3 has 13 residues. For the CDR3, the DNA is TGCAGCGTTTCAACCGCACTTAACACTGAAGCTTTCTTT. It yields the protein CSVSTALNTEAFF.

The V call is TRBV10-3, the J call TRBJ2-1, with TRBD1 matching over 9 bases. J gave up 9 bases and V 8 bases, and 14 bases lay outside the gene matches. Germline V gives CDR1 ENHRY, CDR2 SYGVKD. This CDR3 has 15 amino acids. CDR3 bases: TGTGCCATCTCGTCGGGACAGGGCGGAGTGGGTGAGCAGTTCTTC. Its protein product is CAISSGQGGVGEQFF.

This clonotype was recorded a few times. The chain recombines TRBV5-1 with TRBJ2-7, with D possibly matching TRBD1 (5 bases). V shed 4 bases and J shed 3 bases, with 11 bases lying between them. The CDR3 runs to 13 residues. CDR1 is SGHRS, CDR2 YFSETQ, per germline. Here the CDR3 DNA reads TGCGCCAGCAGCCAGGACATGAACTACGAGCAGTACTTC. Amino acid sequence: CASSQDMNYEQYF.

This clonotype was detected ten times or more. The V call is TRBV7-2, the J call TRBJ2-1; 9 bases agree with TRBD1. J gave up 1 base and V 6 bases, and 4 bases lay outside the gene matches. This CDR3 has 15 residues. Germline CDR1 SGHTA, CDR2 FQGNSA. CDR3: CASSYDRGSYNEQFF. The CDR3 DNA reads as TGTGCCAGCAGTTACGACAGGGGGTCCTACAATGAGCAGTTCTTC.

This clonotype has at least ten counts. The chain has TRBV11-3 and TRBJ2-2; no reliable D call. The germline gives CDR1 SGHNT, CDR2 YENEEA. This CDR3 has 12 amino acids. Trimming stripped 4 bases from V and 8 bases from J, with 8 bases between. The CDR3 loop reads CASSSRRGELFF. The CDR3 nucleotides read TGTGCCAGCAGCTCTCGCCGGGGGGAGCTGTTTTTT.

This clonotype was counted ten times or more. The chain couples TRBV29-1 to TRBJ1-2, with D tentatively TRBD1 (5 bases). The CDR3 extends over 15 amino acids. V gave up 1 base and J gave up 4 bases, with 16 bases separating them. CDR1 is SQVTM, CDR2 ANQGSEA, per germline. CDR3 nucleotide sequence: TGCAGCGTTGAAGCCGGGGAGGGGATCGGCTATGGCTACACCTTC. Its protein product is CSVEAGEGIGYGYTF.

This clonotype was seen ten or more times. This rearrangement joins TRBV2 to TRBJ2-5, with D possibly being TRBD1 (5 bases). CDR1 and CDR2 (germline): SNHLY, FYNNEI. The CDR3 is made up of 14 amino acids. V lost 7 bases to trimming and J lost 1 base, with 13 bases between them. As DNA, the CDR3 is TGTGCCAGCATTCTGAAAAGGGGCCAAGAGACCCAGTACTTC. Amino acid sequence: CASILKRGQETQYF.

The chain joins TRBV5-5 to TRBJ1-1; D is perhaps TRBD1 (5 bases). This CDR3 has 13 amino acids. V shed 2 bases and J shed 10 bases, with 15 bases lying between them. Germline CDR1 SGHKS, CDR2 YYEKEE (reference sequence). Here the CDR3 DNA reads TGTGCCAGCAGCTTCGGAGGGGACCTCAGAGCTTTCTTT. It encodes CASSFGGDLRAFF.

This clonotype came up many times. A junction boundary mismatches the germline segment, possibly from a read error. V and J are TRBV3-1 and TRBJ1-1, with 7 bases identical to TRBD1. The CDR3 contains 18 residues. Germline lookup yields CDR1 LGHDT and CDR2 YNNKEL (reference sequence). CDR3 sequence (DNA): TGTGCCAGCAGTCAAGTGGTAGGGGCAGGGGGTGCGGACACTGAAGCTTTCTTT. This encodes CASSQVVGAGGADTEAFF.

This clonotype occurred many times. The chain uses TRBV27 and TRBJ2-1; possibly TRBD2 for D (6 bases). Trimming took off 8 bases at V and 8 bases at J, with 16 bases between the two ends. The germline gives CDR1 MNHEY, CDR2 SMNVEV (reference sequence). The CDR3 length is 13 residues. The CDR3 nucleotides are TGTGCCAGCCTGGCGACTAGTATCGATGAGCAGTTCTTC. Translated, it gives CASLATSIDEQFF.

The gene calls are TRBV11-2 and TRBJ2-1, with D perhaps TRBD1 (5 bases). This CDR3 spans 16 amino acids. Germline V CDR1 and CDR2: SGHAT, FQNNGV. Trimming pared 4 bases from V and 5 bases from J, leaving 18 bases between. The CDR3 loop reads CASSSAFGAEHNEQFF. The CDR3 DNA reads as TGTGCCAGCAGCTCGGCTTTTGGGGCCGAGCACAATGAGCAGTTCTTC.